Shown below are 5 T cell receptor beta chains from a single sample sequenced in a study of shared T cell receptors in the human thymus. Data came from immunoSEQ multiplex PCR; TCRdb stores just in-frame clones and leaves some out. The repertoire holds hundreds of thousands of clones, with around 89% as singletons. This sample also belongs to another study, concerning human thymus T cells.

Sequenced material: thymocytes. Every receptor here comes from a boy under three years old with a congenital heart defect.

V and J are TRBV15 and TRBJ2-3; D is perhaps TRBD2 (5 bases). The germline CDR1 and CDR2 sequences are LNHNV and YYDKDF (reference sequence). Trimming cost V 2 bases and J 0 bases, with 21 bases left between them. This CDR3 spans 19 amino acids. The CDR3 DNA reads TGTGCCACCAGCAGAAAGACAAGGGAGATGCAATATAGCACAGATACGCAGTATTTT. This translates into CATSRKTREMQYSTDTQYF.

J is TRBJ2-3 and V is TRBV5-4; no firm D call. This CDR3 is 19 amino acids long. V lost 4 bases, J lost 1 base, and 25 bases lay in between. Germline-derived CDR1 and CDR2 are SGHNT and YYREEE (reference sequence). As DNA, the CDR3 is TGTGCCAGCAGCACCGAACCCGCCAGACTCCCCGCACGCACAGATACGCAGTATTTT. Translating it yields CASSTEPARLPARTDTQYF.

This clone was seen just once. This chain connects TRBV27 to TRBJ2-3; 8 bases fit TRBD2. CDR3 length: 16 residues. V was pared by 4 bases and J by 1 base, with 7 bases of the junction left unmatched. Germline CDR1 and CDR2: MNHEY and SMNVEV (reference sequence). The CDR3 protein is CASSSHLTSGTDTQYF. The CDR3 DNA reads as TGTGCCAGCAGTTCCCACCTGACTAGCGGCACAGATACGCAGTATTTT.

The chain has TRBV27 and TRBJ2-7, with TRBD1 identical over 8 bases. In germline, CDR1 is MNHEY, CDR2 SMNVEV (reference sequence). V dropped 2 bases and J dropped 0; count of bases not matched to a gene: 3. The CDR3 has 15 amino acids. The CDR3, as DNA: TGTGCCAGCAGTTTAGTCCAGGGGGCCTCCTACGAGCAGTACTTC. It specifies CASSLVQGASYEQYF.

J is TRBJ2-1 and V is TRBV15; 9 nucleotides line up with TRBD2. With V trimmed by 5 bases and J by 4 bases, 15 bases remained unmatched. Germline loops: CDR1 LNHNV, CDR2 YYDKDF (reference sequence). The CDR3 is made up of 18 amino acids. The DNA of the CDR3 is TGTGCCACCAGCTCAAGAGCCCCCCTAGCGGGATCTTACAATGAGCAGTTCTTC. Translated: CATSSRAPLAGSYNEQFF.